What follows are 27 T cell receptor beta chains derived from one specimen sequenced in a study of OX40 agonist ivuxolimab in advanced cancers. Generated by immunoSEQ multiplex PCR, the TCRdb table keeps only in-frame clones and is missing some. This sample has roughly 70,000 clones, with approximately 78% found just once. The sequencing here drew on CD4+ or CD8+ T cells sorted from blood, taken in a trial of the OX40 agonist ivuxolimab. Source of these receptors: an adult with an advanced solid tumor such as melanoma, head and neck, liver or kidney cancer.

The rearrangement joins TRBV19 to TRBJ1-2; a weak D match, TRBD1 (6 bases). The V gene's germline CDR1 is LNHDA and CDR2 SQIVND (reference sequence). This CDR3 is 15 amino acids long. Trimming cost V 2 bases and J 4 bases, with 14 bases left between them. CDR3 in amino acids: CASSIPRGPAYGYTF. CDR3 nucleotides: TGTGCCAGTAGTATACCGCGGGGGCCCGCCTATGGCTACACCTTC.

The chain employs TRBV19 and TRBJ2-2; D is perhaps TRBD1 (7 bases). Trimming stripped 6 bases from V and 0 bases from J, with 14 bases between. This CDR3 has 16 residues. Germline CDR1 LNHDA, CDR2 SQIVND (reference sequence). This chain's CDR3 is CASSPQGGTNTGELFF. CDR3 nucleotides: TGTGCCAGTAGCCCTCAGGGGGGAACGAACACCGGGGAGCTGTTTTTT.

Points on this clone: Other DNA sequences in this specimen translate into the identical CDR3. The chain couples TRBV2 to TRBJ1-5; no definite D call. The CDR3 consists of 13 residues. Per germline, CDR1 SNHLY and CDR2 FYNNEI. V was trimmed by 3 bases and J by 3 bases, leaving 6 bases between them. The CDR3 reads CASSEDLNQPQHF. The CDR3 nucleotides read TGTGCCAGCAGTGAGGACCTCAATCAGCCCCAGCATTTT.

The V and J genes are TRBV28 and TRBJ1-2; D is unclear. Germline V gene lookup returns CDR1 MDHEN and CDR2 SYDVKM. The CDR3 is made up of 13 amino acids. The V and J ends lost 6 bases and 8 bases respectively, with 16 bases between them. CDR3 DNA: TGTGCCAGCAGCCTTGAAGGGTTCGGGGGCTACACCTTC. It codes for CASSLEGFGGYTF.

The chain carries TRBV28 and TRBJ2-5; D is perhaps TRBD1 (6 bases). CDR1 is MDHEN and CDR2 is SYDVKM in the germline V gene. Trimming took off 3 bases at V and 2 bases at J, with 10 bases between the two ends. The CDR3 has 14 residues. DNA for the CDR3: TGTGCCAGCAGTTTTCCGGACAGACAAGAGACCCAGTACTTC. Translating gives CASSFPDRQETQYF.

The gene calls are TRBV2 and TRBJ2-1, with D unclear. Trimming took off 7 bases at V and 7 bases at J, with 8 bases between the two ends. CDR1 is SNHLY and CDR2 is FYNNEI in the germline V gene. The CDR3 spans 11 residues. The CDR3 DNA reads TGTGCCAGCAAAGAAGGGAATGAGCAGTTCTTC. Amino acid sequence: CASKEGNEQFF.

V usage is TRBV28 and J usage is TRBJ1-1; 7 positions agree with TRBD1. There are 14 residues in the CDR3. CDR1 is MDHEN and CDR2 is SYDVKM in the germline V gene. With 10 bases clipped from V and 4 bases from J, the junction kept 12 bases outside the gene matches. The CDR3 region is CATLSQGGSTEAFF. CDR3 coding DNA: TGTGCCACCCTTTCCCAGGGGGGGAGCACTGAAGCTTTCTTT.

Remarks on this clone: This same CDR3 is encoded by further DNA sequences in the sample. This chain links TRBV11-2 with TRBJ1-5; 9 positions agree with TRBD1. CDR1 is SGHAT, CDR2 FQNNGV, per germline. The V gene end was trimmed by 4 bases and the J gene end by 3 bases; junction bases not matched to a gene: 4. The CDR3 has 15 amino acids. CDR3 amino acids: CASSSGQGPNQPQHF. CDR3 sequence (DNA): TGTGCCAGCAGCTCGGGACAGGGTCCCAATCAGCCCCAGCATTTT. The whole variable domain, remainder taken from reference TRBV11-2 and TRBJ1-5, is EAGVAQSPRYKIIEKRQSVAFWCNPISGHATLYWYQQILGQGPKLLIQFQNNGVVDDSQLPKDRFSAERLKGVDSTLKIQPAKLEDSAVYLCASSSGQGPNQPQHFGDGTRLSIL.

This clone has a single count. This same CDR3 is encoded by further DNA sequences in the sample. V usage is TRBV7-9 and J usage is TRBJ1-6, with TRBD1 matching 7 bases. The germline V gene has CDR1 SEHNR and CDR2 FQNEAQ (reference sequence). J was trimmed by 5 bases and V by 4 bases; bases with no gene match: 2. The CDR3 totals 14 residues. The CDR3 protein is CASSSGTDNSPLHF. CDR3 DNA: TGTGCCAGCAGCTCGGGGACAGATAATTCACCCCTCCACTTT.

The chain employs TRBV29-1 and TRBJ1-1, with unresolved D. This CDR3 spans 16 amino acids. V was cut by 4 bases and J by 0 bases, with 18 bases left in between. Germline CDR1 SQVTM, CDR2 ANQGSEA. The CDR3 loop reads CSVVAASRSVNTEAFF. The CDR3 bases are TGCAGCGTTGTCGCCGCTTCTAGGAGCGTGAACACTGAAGCTTTCTTT.

This clone has only one observation. This rearrangement joins TRBV2 to TRBJ1-4; maybe TRBD1 (5 bases). Germline lookup yields CDR1 SNHLY and CDR2 FYNNEI. Trimming pared 5 bases from V and 1 base from J, leaving 8 bases between. The CDR3 has 14 residues. CDR3 loop: CASSQGVTNEKLFF. The CDR3 DNA reads as TGTGCCAGCAGTCAAGGGGTAACTAATGAAAAACTGTTTTTT.

This clone was picked up one time. The chain employs TRBV15 and TRBJ1-1, with no clear D. Per the germline V gene, CDR1 is LNHNV and CDR2 is YYDKDF (reference sequence). This CDR3 comprises 14 residues. Trimming removed 3 bases from V and 2 bases from J, with 10 bases in between. In DNA form, the CDR3 reads TGTGCCACCAGCAGGAGGGCAGGCAACACTGAAGCTTTCTTT. It specifies CATSRRAGNTEAFF.

The chain is built from TRBV6-6 and TRBJ1-2, with TRBD1 matching 7 bases. With V trimmed by 0 bases and J by 2 bases, 6 bases remained unmatched. Germline V gene sequence: CDR1 MNHNY, CDR2 SVGAGI (reference sequence). There are 16 residues in the CDR3. The CDR3, as DNA: TGTGCCAGCAGTTACTCGCGGCAGGGGGAGAACTATGGCTACACCTTC. Amino acids: CASSYSRQGENYGYTF.

The chain employs TRBV15 and TRBJ2-4, with TRBD1 matching 8 bases. Germline CDR1 reads LNHNV; CDR2 reads YYDKDF (reference sequence). The CDR3 covers 15 residues. The V segment lost 0 bases and the J segment 5 bases; nucleotides outside the gene matches: 3. CDR3 amino acids: CATSRDGGQENIQYF. The CDR3 DNA is TGTGCCACCAGCAGAGATGGGGGACAGGAAAACATTCAGTACTTC.

The V call is TRBV7-2, the J call TRBJ2-5; D uncertain. V lost 5 bases, J lost 3 bases, and 10 bases lay in between. Germline V gene data show CDR1 as SGHTA and CDR2 as FQGNSA. The CDR3 runs to 13 residues. CDR3 DNA: TGTGCCAGCAGCCCCCGGCCTAAAGAGACCCAGTACTTC. This encodes CASSPRPKETQYF.

By its share, this clone is medium-sized. V usage is TRBV6-5 and J usage is TRBJ1-6; D not resolved. Germline loops: CDR1 MNHEY, CDR2 SVGAGI. The CDR3 is made up of 14 amino acids. Trimming pared 6 bases from V and 9 bases from J, leaving 15 bases between. The CDR3 region is CASSPNSDGSPLHF. The CDR3 coding sequence is TGTGCCAGCAGCCCAAACTCGGACGGTTCACCCCTCCACTTT.

The rearrangement joins TRBV10-1 to TRBJ2-3; D may match TRBD1 or TRBD2 (6 bases each). V was cut by 7 bases and J by 3 bases, with 17 bases left in between. Germline loops: CDR1 WNHNN, CDR2 SYGVQD (reference sequence). CDR3 length: 15 residues. CDR3 amino acids: CASTAVGGLTDTQYF. The CDR3 coding sequence is TGCGCCAGCACCGCTGTAGGGGGGCTAACAGATACGCAGTATTTT.

The V call is TRBV19, the J call TRBJ2-2, with no clear D. The V end was cut by 1 base, the J end by 5 bases, with 11 bases between. This CDR3 spans 15 amino acids. Germline V gene lookup returns CDR1 LNHDA and CDR2 SQIVND (reference sequence). The CDR3 region is CASSIVGGGTGELFF. DNA for the CDR3: TGTGCCAGTAGTATAGTCGGTGGTGGGACCGGGGAGCTGTTTTTT.

The chain carries TRBV19 and TRBJ1-5; D may be TRBD1 (6 bases). V was cut by 11 bases and J by 4 bases, with 21 bases left in between. This CDR3 region has 15 residues. The germline CDR1 and CDR2 sequences are LNHDA and SQIVND (reference sequence). The CDR3 loop is CAAADRLTRNQPQHF. Here the CDR3 DNA reads TGTGCCGCTGCGGACAGACTGACAAGAAATCAGCCCCAGCATTTT.

This clone was seen more than once but under ten times. V is TRBV15 and J is TRBJ2-2; a weak D match, TRBD2 (5 bases). CDR1 and CDR2 (germline): LNHNV, YYDKDF (reference sequence). Trimming pared 0 bases from V and 6 bases from J, leaving 11 bases between. This CDR3 is built from 15 residues. CDR3 region: CATSRDLGAAGELFF. The CDR3 DNA follows: TGTGCCACCAGCAGAGACTTGGGAGCGGCCGGGGAGCTGTTTTTT.

The rearrangement joins TRBV11-2 to TRBJ1-3; D uncertain. V lost 5 bases and J lost 2, with 10 bases in between. In germline, CDR1 is SGHAT, CDR2 FQNNGV. This CDR3 has 14 amino acids. This CDR3 is CASSPPTTGNTIYF. DNA of the CDR3: TGTGCCAGCAGCCCCCCGACGACTGGAAACACCATATATTTT.

This clone was recorded many times. J is TRBJ1-2 and V is TRBV30; the D gene is possibly TRBD1 (5 bases). This CDR3 is built from 14 residues. The V end was cut by 1 base, the J end by 5 bases, with 14 bases between. The germline V gene encodes CDR1 GTSNPN and CDR2 SVGIG (reference sequence). The CDR3 DNA reads as TGTGCCTGGAGTGCGGGGCGACGTGCTTATGGCTACACCTTC. Amino acids: CAWSAGRRAYGYTF. Full variable domain (rest looked up from reference TRBV30 and TRBJ1-2): SQTIHQWPATLVQPVGSPLSLECTVEGTSNPNLYWYRQAAGRGLQLLFYSVGIGQISSEVPQNLSASRPQDRQFILSSKKLLLSDSGFYLCAWSAGRRAYGYTFGSGTRLTVV.

CDR3: CASSPTSGSLYYEQYF. The CDR3 DNA reads TGTGCCAGCAGTCCGACTAGCGGGTCACTCTACTACGAGCAGTACTTC. V usage is TRBV28 and J usage is TRBJ2-7; TRBD2 matches at 10 bases. Losses at the gene ends were 5 bases for V and 3 bases for J; bases not matched to a gene: 10. The germline gives CDR1 MDHEN, CDR2 SYDVKM. CDR3 length: 16 amino acids.

This chain links TRBV27 with TRBJ2-5, with a possible D match to TRBD2 (6 bases). CDR1 and CDR2 from the germline V gene are MNHEY and SMNVEV (reference sequence). With 0 bases removed from V and 4 bases from J, the gap between germline ends came to 15 bases. The CDR3 totals 16 residues. CDR3 DNA: TGTGCCAGCAGTTTATCCCTCCGACTAGTAGGAGAGACCCAGTACTTC. Protein: CASSLSLRLVGETQYF.

This sequence joins TRBV10-1 and TRBJ1-2; possibly TRBD1 for D (5 bases). Trimming took off 10 bases at V and 6 bases at J, with 15 bases between the two ends. The CDR3 totals 12 residues. Germline values: CDR1 WNHNN, CDR2 SYGVQD (reference sequence). CDR3 loop: CAKPEGSNGYTF. In DNA form, the CDR3 reads TGCGCCAAGCCCGAGGGGAGCAATGGCTACACCTTC.

As for this clone: Different DNA sequences within this sample yield the same CDR3. This chain links TRBV28 with TRBJ1-5, with a weak D call TRBD1 (5 bases). The length of the CDR3 is 14 residues. Germline V CDR1 and CDR2: MDHEN, SYDVKM. V was cut by 3 bases and J by 3 bases, with 9 bases left in between. The CDR3 loop reads CASSLGPSNQPQHF. The CDR3 bases are TGTGCCAGCAGTTTGGGGCCGTCCAATCAGCCCCAGCATTTT.

The chain uses TRBV30 and TRBJ2-1; D is unclear. The CDR3 extends over 12 amino acids. Germline CDR1 GTSNPN, CDR2 SVGIG (reference sequence). Trimming pared 0 bases from V and 5 bases from J, leaving 5 bases between. Here the CDR3 DNA reads TGTGCCTGGAGTGTACGAGACAATGAGCAGTTCTTC. As protein: CAWSVRDNEQFF.